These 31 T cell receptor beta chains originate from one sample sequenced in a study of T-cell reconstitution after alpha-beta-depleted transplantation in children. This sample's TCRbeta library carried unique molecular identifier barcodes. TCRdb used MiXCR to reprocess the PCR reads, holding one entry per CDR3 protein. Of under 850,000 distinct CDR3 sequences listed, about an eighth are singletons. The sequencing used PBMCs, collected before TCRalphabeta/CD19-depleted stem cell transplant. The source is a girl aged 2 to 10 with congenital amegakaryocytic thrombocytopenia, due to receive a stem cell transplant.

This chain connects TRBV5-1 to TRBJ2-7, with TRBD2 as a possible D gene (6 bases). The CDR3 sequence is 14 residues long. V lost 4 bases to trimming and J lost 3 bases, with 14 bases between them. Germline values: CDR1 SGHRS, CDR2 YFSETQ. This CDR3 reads CASSRDNSGYEQYF. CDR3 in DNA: TGCGCCAGCAGCCGAGACAATAGCGGCTACGAGCAGTACTTC.

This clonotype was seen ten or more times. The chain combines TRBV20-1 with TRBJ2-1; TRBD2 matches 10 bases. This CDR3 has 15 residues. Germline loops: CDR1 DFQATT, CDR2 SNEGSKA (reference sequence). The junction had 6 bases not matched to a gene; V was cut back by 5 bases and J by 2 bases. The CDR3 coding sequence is TGCAGTGCTTATAGCGGGAGGCTAACCTACAATGAGCAGTTCTTC. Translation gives CSAYSGRLTYNEQFF.

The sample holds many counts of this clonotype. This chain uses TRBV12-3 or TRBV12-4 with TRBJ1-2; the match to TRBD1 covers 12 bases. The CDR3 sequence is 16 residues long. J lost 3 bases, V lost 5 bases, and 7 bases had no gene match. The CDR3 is CASSRGQGAFDYGYTF. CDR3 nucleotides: TGTGCCAGCAGTCGGGGACAGGGGGCGTTCGACTATGGCTACACCTTC.

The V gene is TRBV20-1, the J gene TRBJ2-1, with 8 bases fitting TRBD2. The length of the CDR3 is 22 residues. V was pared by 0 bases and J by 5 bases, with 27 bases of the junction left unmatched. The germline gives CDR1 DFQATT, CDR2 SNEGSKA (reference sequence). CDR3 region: CSARDPTLVGGRFTLRNNEQFF. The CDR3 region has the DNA TGCAGTGCTAGAGATCCCACGCTGGTTGGCGGGAGGTTTACCTTACGGAACAATGAGCAGTTCTTC.

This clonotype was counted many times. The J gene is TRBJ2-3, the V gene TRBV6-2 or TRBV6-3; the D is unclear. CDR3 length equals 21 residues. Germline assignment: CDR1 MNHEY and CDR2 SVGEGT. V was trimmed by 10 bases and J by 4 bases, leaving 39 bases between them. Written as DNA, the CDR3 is TGTGCCACGCGGTCCGATACGCCGACACCGTACAGTTTTTTTTTGTCAGATACGCAGTATTTT. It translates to CATRSDTPTPYSFFLSDTQYF.

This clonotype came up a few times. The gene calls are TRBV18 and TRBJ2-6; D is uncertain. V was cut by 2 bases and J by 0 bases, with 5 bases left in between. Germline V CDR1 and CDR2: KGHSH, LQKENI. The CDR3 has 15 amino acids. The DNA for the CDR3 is TGTGCCAGCTCACCAAAGGTCTCTGGGGCCAACGTCCTGACTTTC. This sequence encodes CASSPKVSGANVLTF. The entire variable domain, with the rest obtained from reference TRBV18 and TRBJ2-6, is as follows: NAGVMQNPRHLVRRRGQEARLRCSPMKGHSHVYWYRQLPEEGLKFMVYLQKENIIDESGMPKERFSAEFPKEGPSILRIQQVVRGDSAAYFCASSPKVSGANVLTFGAGSRLTVL.

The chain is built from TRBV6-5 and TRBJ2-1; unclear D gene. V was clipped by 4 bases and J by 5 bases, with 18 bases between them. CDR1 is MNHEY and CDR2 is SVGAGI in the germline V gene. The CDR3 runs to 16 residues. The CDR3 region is CASSSRTQPSHNEQFF. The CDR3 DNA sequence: TGTGCCAGCAGTTCCCGGACCCAACCTTCCCACAATGAGCAGTTCTTC.

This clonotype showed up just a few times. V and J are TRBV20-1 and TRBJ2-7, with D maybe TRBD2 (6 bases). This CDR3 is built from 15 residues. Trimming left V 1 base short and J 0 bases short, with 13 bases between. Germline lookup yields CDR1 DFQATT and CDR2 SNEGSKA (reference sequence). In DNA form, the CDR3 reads TGCAGTGCTAGAGCCCTAGCGAAGAGCTCCTACGAGCAGTACTTC. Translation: CSARALAKSSYEQYF.

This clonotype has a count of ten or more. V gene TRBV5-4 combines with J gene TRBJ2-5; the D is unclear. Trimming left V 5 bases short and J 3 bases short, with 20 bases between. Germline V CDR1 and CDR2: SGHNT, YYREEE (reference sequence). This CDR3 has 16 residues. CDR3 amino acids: CASSSYGLEKKETQYF. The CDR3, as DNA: TGTGCCAGCAGTTCGTACGGGCTAGAGAAAAAAGAGACCCAGTACTTC.

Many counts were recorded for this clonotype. DNA for the CDR3: TGTGCCAGCAGTTATTTTGCCGGGGAGCTGTTTTTT. This sequence encodes CASSYFAGELFF. V usage is TRBV12-3 or TRBV12-4 and J usage is TRBJ2-2, with no clear D. The CDR3 is made up of 12 amino acids. The ends were cut back, 4 bases at V and 6 bases at J, with 6 bases in the middle.

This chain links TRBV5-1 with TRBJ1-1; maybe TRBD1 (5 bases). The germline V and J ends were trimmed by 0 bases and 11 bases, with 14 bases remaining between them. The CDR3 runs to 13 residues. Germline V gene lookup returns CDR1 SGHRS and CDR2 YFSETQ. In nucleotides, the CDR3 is TGCGCCAGCAGCTTGGTAAAACGGAGGGGTGCTTTCTTT. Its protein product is CASSLVKRRGAFF.

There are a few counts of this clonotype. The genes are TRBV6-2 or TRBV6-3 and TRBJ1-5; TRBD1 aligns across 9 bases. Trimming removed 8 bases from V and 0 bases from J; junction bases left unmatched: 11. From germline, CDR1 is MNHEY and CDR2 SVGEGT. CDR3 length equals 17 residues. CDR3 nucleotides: TGTGCCAGCTCGGGACAGGGAGGGCTGTATAGCAATCAGCCCCAGCATTTT. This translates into CASSGQGGLYSNQPQHF.

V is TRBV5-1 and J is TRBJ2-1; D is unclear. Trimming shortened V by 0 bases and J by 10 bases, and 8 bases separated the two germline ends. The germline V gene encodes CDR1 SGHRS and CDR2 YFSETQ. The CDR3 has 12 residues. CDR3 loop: CASSLVHSEQFF. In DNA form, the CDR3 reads TGCGCCAGCAGCTTGGTCCACAGCGAGCAGTTCTTC.

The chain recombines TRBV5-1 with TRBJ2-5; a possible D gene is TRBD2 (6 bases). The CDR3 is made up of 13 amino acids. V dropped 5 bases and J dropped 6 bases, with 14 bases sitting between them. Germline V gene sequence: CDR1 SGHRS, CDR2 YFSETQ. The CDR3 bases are TGCGCCAGCAGTGAGGCTAGCGAAAAGACCCAGTACTTC. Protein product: CASSEASEKTQYF.

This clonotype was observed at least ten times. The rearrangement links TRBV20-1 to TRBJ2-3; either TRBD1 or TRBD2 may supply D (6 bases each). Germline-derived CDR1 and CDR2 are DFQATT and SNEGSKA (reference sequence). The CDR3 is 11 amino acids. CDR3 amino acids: CRGGHGDTQYF. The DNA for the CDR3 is TGCAGGGGGGGACACGGAGATACGCAGTATTTT.

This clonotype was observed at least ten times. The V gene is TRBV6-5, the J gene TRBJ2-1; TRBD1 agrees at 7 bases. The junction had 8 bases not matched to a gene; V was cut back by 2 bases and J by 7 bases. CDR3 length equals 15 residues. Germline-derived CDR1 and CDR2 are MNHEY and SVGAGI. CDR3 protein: CASSYKNIQGNEQFF. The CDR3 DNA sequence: TGTGCCAGCAGTTACAAAAATATACAGGGGAATGAGCAGTTCTTC.

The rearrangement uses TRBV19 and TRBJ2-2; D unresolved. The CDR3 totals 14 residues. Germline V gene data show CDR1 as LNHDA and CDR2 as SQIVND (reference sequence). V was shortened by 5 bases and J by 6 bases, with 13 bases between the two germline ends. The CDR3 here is CASSQDRRPGELFF. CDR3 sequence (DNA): TGTGCCAGTAGTCAGGACCGGAGACCCGGGGAGCTGTTTTTT.

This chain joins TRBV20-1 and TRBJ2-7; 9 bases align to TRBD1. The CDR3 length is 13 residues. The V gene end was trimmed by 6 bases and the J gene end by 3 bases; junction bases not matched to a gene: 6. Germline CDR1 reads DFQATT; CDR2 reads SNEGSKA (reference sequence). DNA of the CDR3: TGCAGTGCGCCGACGGGACAGGGCTACGAGCAGTACTTC. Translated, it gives CSAPTGQGYEQYF.

The CDR3 spells CASSLDAYSEAFF. CDR3 bases: TGTGCCAGCAGCTTAGATGCTTATTCTGAAGCTTTCTTT. J is TRBJ1-1 and V is TRBV7-2, with D unresolved. This CDR3 has 13 amino acids. Germline CDR1 is SGHTA and CDR2 is FQGNSA. Trimming removed 1 base from V and 6 bases from J, with 9 bases in between.

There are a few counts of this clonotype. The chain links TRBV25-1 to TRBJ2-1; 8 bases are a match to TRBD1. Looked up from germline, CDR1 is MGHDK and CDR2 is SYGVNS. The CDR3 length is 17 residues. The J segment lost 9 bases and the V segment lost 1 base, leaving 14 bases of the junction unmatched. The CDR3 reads CASSESRGQGGHGEQFF. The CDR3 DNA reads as TGTGCCAGCAGTGAATCGCGAGGACAGGGAGGTCACGGTGAGCAGTTCTTC. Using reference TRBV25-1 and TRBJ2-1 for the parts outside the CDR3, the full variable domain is EADIYQTPRYLVIGTGKKITLECSQTMGHDKMYWYQQDPGMELHLIHYSYGVNSTEKGDLSSESTVSRIRTEHFPLTLESARPSHTSQYLCASSESRGQGGHGEQFFGPGTRLTVL.

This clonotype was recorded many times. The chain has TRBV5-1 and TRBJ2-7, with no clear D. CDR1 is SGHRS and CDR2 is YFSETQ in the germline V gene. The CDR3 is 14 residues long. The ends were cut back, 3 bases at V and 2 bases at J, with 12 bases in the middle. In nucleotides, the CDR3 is TGCGCCAGCAGCTCGTCACGAAGACCCTACGAGCAGTACTTC. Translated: CASSSSRRPYEQYF.

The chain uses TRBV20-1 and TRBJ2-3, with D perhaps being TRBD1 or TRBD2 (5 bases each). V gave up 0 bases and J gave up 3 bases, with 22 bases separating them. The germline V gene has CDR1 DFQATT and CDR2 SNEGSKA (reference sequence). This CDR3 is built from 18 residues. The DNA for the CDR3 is TGCAGTGCTAGAGATCTGGGGGTTGCGGTGTGGGGAACAGATACGCAGTATTTT. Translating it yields CSARDLGVAVWGTDTQYF.

The CDR3 protein is CASTPGETTNEKLFF. DNA of the CDR3: TGTGCCAGCACCCCCGGGGAGACAACTAATGAAAAACTGTTTTTT. This chain links TRBV7-9 with TRBJ1-4; no firm D call. This CDR3 spans 15 amino acids. V lost 7 bases and J lost 0, with 12 bases in between. Germline lookup yields CDR1 SEHNR and CDR2 FQNEAQ (reference sequence).

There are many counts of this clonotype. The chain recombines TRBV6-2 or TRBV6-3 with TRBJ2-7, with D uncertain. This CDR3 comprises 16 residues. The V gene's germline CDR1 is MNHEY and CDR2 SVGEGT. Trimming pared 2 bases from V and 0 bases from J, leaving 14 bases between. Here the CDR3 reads CASSYTPHETSYEQYF. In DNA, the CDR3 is TGTGCCAGCAGTTACACCCCACACGAAACCTCCTACGAGCAGTACTTC.

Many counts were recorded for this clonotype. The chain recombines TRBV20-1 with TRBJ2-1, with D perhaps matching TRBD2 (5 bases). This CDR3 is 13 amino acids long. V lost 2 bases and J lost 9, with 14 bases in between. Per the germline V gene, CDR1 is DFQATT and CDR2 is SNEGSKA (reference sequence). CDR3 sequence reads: CSARLGGRGEQFF. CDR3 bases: TGCAGTGCTAGATTAGGCGGACGGGGTGAGCAGTTCTTC.

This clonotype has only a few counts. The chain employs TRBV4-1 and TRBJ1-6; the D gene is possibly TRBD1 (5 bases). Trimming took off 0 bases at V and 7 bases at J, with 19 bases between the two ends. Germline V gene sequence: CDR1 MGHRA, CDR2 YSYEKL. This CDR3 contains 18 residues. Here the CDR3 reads CASSQESWQGMENSPLHF. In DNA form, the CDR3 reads TGCGCCAGCAGCCAAGAATCCTGGCAGGGAATGGAGAATTCACCCCTCCACTTT.

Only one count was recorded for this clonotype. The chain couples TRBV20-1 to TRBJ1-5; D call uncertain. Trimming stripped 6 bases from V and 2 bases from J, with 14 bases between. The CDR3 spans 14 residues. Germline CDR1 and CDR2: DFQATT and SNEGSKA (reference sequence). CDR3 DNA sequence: TGCAGTGCCAAGCGTGGAGGAGGCAATCAGCCCCAGCATTTT. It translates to CSAKRGGGNQPQHF.

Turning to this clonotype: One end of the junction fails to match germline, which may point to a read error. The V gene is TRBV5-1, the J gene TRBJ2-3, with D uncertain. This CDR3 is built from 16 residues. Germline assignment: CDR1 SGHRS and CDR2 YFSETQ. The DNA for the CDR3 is TGCGCCAGCAGCTTGTTTTCTCCTCAGACCACAGATATGCAGTATTTT. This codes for CASSLFSPQTTDMQYF. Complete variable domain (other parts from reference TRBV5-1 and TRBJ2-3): KAGVTQTPRYLIKTRGQQVTLSCSPISGHRSVSWYQQTPGQGLQFLFEYFSETQRNKGNFPGRFSGRQFSNSRSEMNVSTLELGDSALYLCASSLFSPQTTDMQYFGPGTRLTVL.

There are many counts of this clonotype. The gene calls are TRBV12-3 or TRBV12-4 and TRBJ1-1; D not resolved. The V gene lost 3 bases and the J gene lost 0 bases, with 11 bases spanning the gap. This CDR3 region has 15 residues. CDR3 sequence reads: CASSFGIKLNTEAFF. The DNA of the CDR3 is TGTGCCAGCAGTTTTGGGATCAAGCTGAACACTGAAGCTTTCTTT.

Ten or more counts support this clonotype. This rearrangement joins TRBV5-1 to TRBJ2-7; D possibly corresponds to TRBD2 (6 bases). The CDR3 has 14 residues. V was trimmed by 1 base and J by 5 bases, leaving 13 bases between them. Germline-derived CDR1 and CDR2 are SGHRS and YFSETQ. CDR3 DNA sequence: TGCGCCAGCAGCTTGAGAGCGGGTACGAACGAGCAGTACTTC. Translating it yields CASSLRAGTNEQYF.

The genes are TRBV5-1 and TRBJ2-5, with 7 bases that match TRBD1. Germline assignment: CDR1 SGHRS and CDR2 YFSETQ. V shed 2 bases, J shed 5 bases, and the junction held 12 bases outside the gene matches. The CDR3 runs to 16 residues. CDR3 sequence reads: CASSFETTGSGETQYF. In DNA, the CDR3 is TGCGCCAGCAGCTTTGAAACGACAGGGTCTGGTGAGACCCAGTACTTC.